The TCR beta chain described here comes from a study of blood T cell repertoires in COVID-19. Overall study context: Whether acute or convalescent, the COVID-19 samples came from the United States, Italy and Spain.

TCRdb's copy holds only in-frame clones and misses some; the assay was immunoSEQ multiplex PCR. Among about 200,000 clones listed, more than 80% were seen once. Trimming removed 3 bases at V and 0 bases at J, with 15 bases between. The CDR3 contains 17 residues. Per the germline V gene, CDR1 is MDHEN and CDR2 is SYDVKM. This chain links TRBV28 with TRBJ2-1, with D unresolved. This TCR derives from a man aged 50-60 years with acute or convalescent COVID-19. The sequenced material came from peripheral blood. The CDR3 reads CASSFNPGTSSYNEQFF. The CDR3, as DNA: TGTGCCAGCAGTTTTAATCCTGGCACCAGCTCCTACAATGAGCAGTTCTTC.